The source of this T cell receptor beta chain is a study of T cell responses to AZD1222 COVID-19 vaccine. Whole-study results and caveats: CD4 TCRs covered the whole spike, strongest at regions 160-218 and 743-854.

The data were produced by immunoSEQ multiplex PCR, yet TCRdb's version contains in-frame clones alone and is incomplete. The data hold about 150,000 clones, with about 91% observed a single time. To note about this clone: The antigen is not known.

V dropped 0 bases and J dropped 8; count of bases not matched to a gene: 10. CDR3 length: 17 amino acids. CDR1 and CDR2 (germline): LGHNT, FRNRAP. This receptor was taken from an adult in good health. The genes are TRBV12-5 and TRBJ2-1; TRBD1 matches 10 bases. The starting material was peripheral blood, obtained on day 0 of AZD1222 vaccination. The CDR3 here is CASGLVFGTGAEDEQFF. CDR3 nucleotide sequence: TGTGCTAGTGGTTTGGTATTCGGGACAGGGGCTGAGGATGAGCAGTTCTTC.